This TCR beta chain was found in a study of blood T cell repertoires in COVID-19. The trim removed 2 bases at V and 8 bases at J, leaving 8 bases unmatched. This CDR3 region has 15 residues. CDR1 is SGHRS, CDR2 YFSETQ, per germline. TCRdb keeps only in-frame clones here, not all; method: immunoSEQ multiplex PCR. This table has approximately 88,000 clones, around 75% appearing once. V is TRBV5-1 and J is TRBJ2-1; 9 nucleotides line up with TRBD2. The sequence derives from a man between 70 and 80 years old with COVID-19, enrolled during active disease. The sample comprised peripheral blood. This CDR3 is CASSFRKREADEQFF. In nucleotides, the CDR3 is TGCGCCAGCAGCTTTAGGAAGCGGGAGGCAGATGAGCAGTTCTTC.